This TCR beta chain was captured in a study of cytomegalovirus exposure and HLA in healthy donors (dated by TCRdb to about 2017). About the full investigation: According to an earlier analysis of 587 of the donors, some 180 million T cells yielded 120 million or so unique TCR beta sequences and 276 Gb of sequence data. Among the roughly 410 genotyped donors, roughly 80% belonged to the genetic ancestry cluster associated with self-reported Caucasian donors. A later analysis re-analyzed previously published TCR beta repertoires from about 600 donors and added high-resolution HLA genotyping to study TCR occurrence patterns. Donor age, sex, ethnicity and CMV serostatus were compiled alongside the repertoire data. In addition to the first cohort of 650 to 800 subjects, a separate validation cohort of 130 or so different subjects was used. HLA typing covered class I and class II loci at four-digit resolution. The number of typed donors differed by locus: about 629-630 for A, B, C, DRB1 and DQB1; 522 for DQA1; 606 for DPA1; and roughly 490 for DPB1. An early release covering roughly 640 HLA-typed donors comprised 250 to 350 gigabases of sequencing data and around 80 million unique TCR sequences. To predict cytomegalovirus infection status, the study combined high-throughput TCR immunosequencing, statistical association of individual TCRs with disease status, and machine learning. Genome-wide SNP genotypes for about 55% of the roughly 670 donors were used in a later genetic analysis, which treated that subset as a discovery cohort. In an earlier analysis of several hundred of the donors, high-throughput TCR beta sequencing was used to judge whether each TCR beta V gene segment behaved as functional or pseudogenic. On average, roughly 240,000 unique TCR beta nucleotide sequences were sequenced per donor among a few hundred genotyped donors of the cohort, with roughly 18% of those sequences being non-productive. Roughly five DR-DQ haplotypes were handled as single units for association and clustering, since linkage in the cohort was strong. The study used immunosequencing to profile the T cell repertoires of 666 subjects and linked those repertoires to cytomegalovirus serostatus. Rather than drawing on any new phenotypic data, the later analysis identified candidate immune exposures from TCR beta sequences and the way those sequences occurred across donors. Every discovery cohort repertoire had been produced on one sequencing platform. The aim of the study was to test whether cataloging public T cell receptors could identify signatures of past pathogen exposure.

In total, more than 500 healthy bone marrow donors made up the cohort. At the time of sampling, all cohort members were nominally healthy, though unrecorded immune exposures were likely present. The donor was CMV seropositive and was included in the group of 290 or so seropositive cohort members. A peripheral blood sample was collected from each donor, and TCR beta sequencing was performed on peripheral blood mononuclear cells. Genomic DNA extraction from the blood cell samples was performed with the Qiagen DNeasy Blood Extraction Kit. Points the paper makes about the study in general: Some IMGT-functional V segments, including TRBV6-2 and TRBV6-3, could not be told apart with the 87-base-pair reads, so those segments were excluded. Linkage disequilibrium might explain the correlated functional status among segregating V segments, but an unknown experimental factor could not be excluded. Most CMV-associated TCR beta chains appeared to be HLA-restricted in a later analysis, and the HLA associations seemed to be driven largely by CMV exposure. Compared with equally common non-associated chains, HLA-associated TCR beta chains in a later analysis were more clonally expanded and had lower generation probabilities. For the cohort, immune exposure information was limited to CMV serostatus. While some public TCRs were present in many individuals, most TCR sequences turned up only very rarely across donors. When HLA alleles, especially DR and DQ, strongly co-occurred, TCR associations were difficult to assign to individual alleles. A further reported finding was that TCR beta sequences accurately predicted the HLA-A and HLA-B alleles for most subjects in the first cohort. An earlier analysis of some 590 of the donors showed that most TCR beta V segments appeared in productive rearrangements either about 87% or about 30% of the time, which broadly matched IMGT annotations. A later analysis reported that several top co-occurrence clusters appeared linked to parvovirus B19, influenza, CMV and Epstein-Barr virus. The sequencing pipeline was judged likely to have produced a cluster of highly shared sequence variants as a technical artifact. In a later genetic analysis, fewer N-insertions in productive TCRs were reported among donors in an Asian-associated ancestry cluster than the roughly 670-donor mean. A total of 150 or so TCR beta chains were listed by the study as associated with cytomegalovirus. In a later analysis, 15,000 to 20,000 TCR beta sequences were associated with specific HLA alleles at a false discovery rate of 0.05. Because counts were too low, about 17 rarely observed V segments, including chromosome 9 orphons, were excluded from the earlier analysis of under 650 of the donors. In both the original and validation cohorts, the classifier was reported to diagnose cytomegalovirus status with high specificity and sensitivity. A few of the identified cytomegalovirus-associated TCR beta chains were confirmed in vitro to be specific for cytomegalovirus antigens. In a later analysis, TCR association rates were found to vary across HLA loci, with the most associated TCRs seen for DRB1 alleles and the fewest for HLA-C alleles. This cohort had only TCR beta chains sequenced, and the lack of alpha or paired-chain data limited which features could be detected. A later genetic analysis associated a missense DCLRE1C variant with V-gene and J-gene trimming of TCR beta chains, and an independent cohort replicated the association. The presence/absence analyses assumed that sequencing depth was roughly uniform across donors, and that assumption may not be true. The authors suggested that the approach could potentially be generalized to other disease states and immunological phenotypes. Because some donors lacked HLA typing at each locus, the association tests relied only on the typed subset.

Libraries were made using the immunoSEQ multiplex PCR assay. A mixture of 60 forward primers for TCR Vbeta segments and 13 reverse primers for TCR Jbeta segments was used in the multiplex PCR. The CDR3 region of rearranged TCR beta genes was amplified from genomic DNA by a multiplex PCR assay. The amplified TCR beta libraries were sequenced on the Illumina HiSeq System as 87-base-pair reads. As for how the authors treated the data: A later analysis tallied 75 million to 85 million unique TCR beta chains across the 666 repertoires, and around 10 million of those chains were shared by two or more donors. A nearest-neighbor algorithm error-corrected the raw reads and collapsed the reads into unique sequences, merging closely related sequences to remove PCR and sequencing errors. Alignment of CDR3 sequences to IMGT reference sequences was used to assign V, D and J gene segments. For a sequence to be retained, at least a six-nucleotide match to both a V gene segment and a J gene segment was required. Rearrangements were called productive when the CDR3 lacked stop codons and stayed in frame with V and J; all others were non-productive. CDR3 was defined according to IMGT convention as the region running from the second conserved V-encoded cysteine to the conserved J-encoded phenylalanine. In an earlier analysis of roughly 580 of the donors, sequences lacking an unambiguous match to a single V gene segment were excluded. In an earlier analysis of 587 of the donors, V segments were called functional above 56.7% productive rearrangements and were called segregating when the between-donor standard deviation exceeded 5%. A statistical classification framework was developed to diagnose cytomegalovirus status using the catalog of TCR beta chain sequences. A later analysis assigned V and J genes by comparing TCR nucleotide sequences with IMGT/GENE-DB human TR gene sequences. The TCRdist pipeline was used in a later analysis to assign CDR3 sequences and most-parsimonious VDJ recombination scenarios. In a later analysis, each TCR beta chain was defined by its CDR3 amino acid sequence together with its V-gene family, and reads without a unique V-gene family were excluded. A later analysis removed 500 to 650 highly shared, low-generation-probability nucleotide sequences to deal with suspected cross-contamination and a sequencing artifact. For each public chain, a later analysis derived a clonal expansion index from normalized ranks of inferred template counts within each repertoire. In a later analysis, generation probabilities were computed with a VDJ recombination model fitted to out-of-frame rearrangements, and the resulting probabilities were checked against IGoR. In a later analysis, hypergeometric tests were used to score TCR-TCR, TCR-HLA and TCR-CMV co-occurrence, with a repertoire-size bias correction applied to TCR pairs. False discovery rates were estimated in a later analysis by permuting HLA or CMV assignments 20 times. In a later analysis, co-occurring TCRs were grouped using DBSCAN, with TCRdist sequence similarity added in when clustering inside HLA-allele-positive subsets. Repertoires with fewer than 30,000 or more than 120,000 public chains were left out of co-occurrence clustering, as were five repertoires with anomalous nucleotide sharing. TCRdb took this table from immuneACCESS and kept in-frame rearrangements with V and J called. Such tables lack part of the clones; where checked against another copy, unresolved V genes explain under half of the gap, and the rest is unexplained. Clonal size and the V and J genes are those of that table, whereas D and trimming came from the DNA. For this sample there are some 150,000 clones; over 60% appear just once. The biggest ten clones account for just under 6.5% of the sample.

CDR3 length: 12 amino acids, cysteine to phenylalanine. Of the read, only the CDR3 DNA is kept; its 36 bases are in frame from base 1. Per the germline V gene (reference sequence), MNHNY is the CDR1 and SVGAGI is the CDR2. Trimming costs V 2 bases and J 3 bases, and their ends lie 5 bases apart. Concerning this clone: What this receptor recognizes is not known. No clone much larger than this one lies a single base away; base qualities are absent.

Sequencing was done on a sample of PBMCs. The chain is made from TRBV6-6 and TRBJ2-7; no D gene is confidently identified. The receptor was isolated from a man aged 35 to 55 in good health and CMV-seropositive. The sequenced DNA is TGTGCCAGCAGTTACATCGGCTACGAGCAGTACTTC. This encodes CASSYIGYEQYF.